These T cell receptor beta chains were read from a single sample in a study of blood T cell repertoires in COVID-19. This table comes from immunoSEQ multiplex PCR, and its TCRdb copy is limited to in-frame clones, with some not included. The sample holds 45,000 to 70,000 clones; roughly nine tenths are singletons and the top ten take 7% to 8%. The sample consisted of peripheral blood. Every receptor here comes from an older woman with active or convalescent COVID-19. The CDR3 runs from the conserved cysteine through the conserved F or W. Each record gives: V gene, J gene, clone size, D gene, CDR3 protein, CDR3 DNA. A D gene is named only where the DNA matches it firmly. Expanded clones are given a class, and other clones once, few, many or no size at all.

TRBV7-9	TRBJ1-4	.	.	CASSPAGEATNEKLFF	TGTGCCAGCAGCCCAGCAGGGGAAGCAACTAATGAAAAACTGTTTTTT
TRBV12-3/TRBV12-4	TRBJ1-1	once	.	CASSSTVTTEAFF	TGTGCCAGCAGTTCGACAGTCACCACTGAAGCTTTCTTT
TRBV19	TRBJ1-1	.	.	CASSRVTEAFF	TGTGCCAGTAGTAGAGTAACTGAAGCTTTCTTT
TRBV28	TRBJ2-7	once	TRBD2	CASSFLREGSEQYF	TGTGCCAGCAGTTTTTTGCGGGAGGGCTCCGAGCAGTACTTC
TRBV27	TRBJ2-1	.	.	CASSLGVQGNEQFF	TGTGCCAGCAGTTTAGGGGTCCAGGGGAATGAGCAGTTCTTC
TRBV18	TRBJ2-1	.	.	CASSAGQRNYNEQFF	TGTGCCAGCTCTGCGGGTCAGAGGAACTACAATGAGCAGTTCTTC
TRBV4-1	TRBJ2-3	.	TRBD1	CASSQGQGVTDTQYF	TGCGCCAGCAGCCAAGGACAGGGAGTCACAGATACGCAGTATTTT
TRBV3-1/TRBV3-2	TRBJ2-1	.	.	CASSQGSNEQFF	TGTGCCAGCAGCCAGGGCAGCAATGAGCAGTTCTTC
TRBV7-3	TRBJ2-3	.	TRBD2	CASSLAGEGDTQYF	TGTGCCAGCAGCCTAGCGGGAGAGGGAGATACGCAGTATTTT
TRBV28	TRBJ1-4	.	TRBD1	CASSLGQGYLFF	TGTGCCAGCAGTTTGGGACAGGGGTATCTGTTTTTT